What follows are 13 T cell receptor beta chains derived from one specimen sequenced in a study of regulatory T cells in long-lasting Graves disease. As to time point: persistent/refractory GD, antithyroid drugs over 5 years with positive TRAb. The authors made the TCR library using RNA they extracted from PBMCs. CDR3 regions were amplified by Arm-PCR using iRepertoire HTBI primers to build TCR beta libraries. TCRdb reprocessed the multiplex PCR reads via MiXCR and lists one record per CDR3 protein. Among about 340,000 distinct CDR3 sequences, around 20% were seen once, and the ten largest hold roughly 27%. The sequencing used peripheral blood mononuclear cells (PBMCs), collected when the disease was refractory, from a patient treated with antithyroid drugs. The origin of the receptors is a female donor with Graves disease.

Only a few counts were recorded for this clonotype. The chain uses TRBV11-2 and TRBJ2-7, with D possibly TRBD2 on 5 matching bases. The CDR3 is made up of 14 amino acids. Germline V CDR1 and CDR2: SGHAT, FQNNGV. Trimming removed 4 bases from V and 4 bases from J, with 14 bases in between. DNA for the CDR3: TGTGCCAGCAGCTCAGAGACCGGGGTTTACGAGCAGTACTTC. This translates into CASSSETGVYEQYF.

This clonotype showed up many times. The chain links TRBV3-1 to TRBJ2-3; D is perhaps TRBD2 (6 bases). The assigned J gene may be wrong: the sequence end matches TRBJ2-1 better. The CDR3 sequence is 14 residues long. Germline CDR1 reads LGHDT; CDR2 reads YNNKEL (reference sequence). Here the CDR3 DNA reads TGTGCCAGCAGCCAAGGAGGGACTCCTCGCGCGCAGTTCTTC. Protein sequence: CASSQGGTPRAQFF.

The rearrangement joins TRBV19 to TRBJ1-3, with TRBD1 identical over 10 bases. CDR1 and CDR2 (germline): LNHDA, SQIVND (reference sequence). The CDR3 totals 15 residues. The junction had 1 base not matched to a gene; V was cut back by 5 bases and J by 0 bases. As DNA, the CDR3 is TGTGCCAGTAGTTGGGACAGGGGCTCTGGAAACACCATATATTTT. Protein: CASSWDRGSGNTIYF.

This clonotype was detected a few times. CDR3 bases: TGTGCCAGTAGTACGGTGGACAGGGGGAATCAGCCCCAGCATTTT. It codes for CASSTVDRGNQPQHF. This rearrangement joins TRBV19 to TRBJ1-5; 10 nucleotides align to TRBD1. Germline V gene data show CDR1 as LNHDA and CDR2 as SQIVND (reference sequence). The CDR3 loop spans 15 amino acids. V trimming: 4 bases; J trimming: 4 bases; junction bases outside the gene matches: 4.

On this clonotype itself: This sequence may be a read error, since a much larger clone differs from it by one base. The chain combines TRBV16 with TRBJ2-7, with D perhaps TRBD1 or TRBD2 (6 bases each). The CDR3 extends over 17 amino acids. Germline V lookup: CDR1 KGHSY, CDR2 FQNENV. Here the CDR3 DNA reads TGTGCCAGCAGCCAGGACCGGAGTCGAGGGGGGAACTACGAGCGGTACTTC. Its translation: CASSQDRSRGGNYERYF.

In its sample, this clonotype was seen a few times. The chain employs TRBV7-2 and TRBJ2-2; 11 nucleotides agree with TRBD2. The CDR3 consists of 20 residues. V dropped 8 bases and J dropped 6; count of bases not matched to a gene: 23. Germline V gene sequence: CDR1 SGHTA, CDR2 FQGNSA. The CDR3 spells CASARVGLAGPRAIPGELFF. CDR3 nucleotide sequence: TGTGCCAGCGCTCGAGTAGGACTAGCGGGTCCCCGGGCCATCCCCGGGGAGCTGTTTTTT.

To note about this clonotype: A clone one base away is much larger, so this may be a read error. J is TRBJ2-5 and V is TRBV12-3 or TRBV12-4, with 8 nucleotides matching TRBD2. Trimming removed 3 bases from V and 2 bases from J; junction bases left unmatched: 5. The CDR3 loop spans 15 amino acids. In nucleotides, the CDR3 is TGTGCCAGCAGTTTTGGCGGGGGGAAACAAGAGACCCAGTACTTC. It specifies CASSFGGGKQETQYF.

In this sample, this clonotype turned up a few times. The J gene is TRBJ2-1, the V gene TRBV20-1; 11 positions match TRBD2. The germline V gene has CDR1 DFQATT and CDR2 SNEGSKA (reference sequence). There are 16 residues in the CDR3. V lost 4 bases, J lost 2 bases, and 7 bases stayed unmatched. CDR3 residues: CSANYISGRAYNEQFF. In DNA form, the CDR3 reads TGCAGTGCTAACTACATTAGCGGGAGGGCCTACAATGAGCAGTTCTTC.

The table lists this clonotype with many counts. This sequence joins TRBV12-3 or TRBV12-4 and TRBJ1-4, with D tentatively TRBD1 (5 bases). The V end lost 5 bases, the J end lost 8 bases, and 24 bases lay between the germline ends. The CDR3 runs 17 residues. In nucleotides, the CDR3 is TGTGCCAGCAGTCTAGGGACCGCCATTGGGACGAGGGAAAAACTGTTTTTT. It codes for CASSLGTAIGTREKLFF.

This clonotype was detected once. The V call is TRBV27, the J call TRBJ2-7; D is uncertain. V gave up 4 bases and J gave up 2 bases, with 9 bases separating them. The CDR3 runs to 13 residues. Germline V gives CDR1 MNHEY, CDR2 SMNVEV (reference sequence). The CDR3 protein is CASSWGPTYEQYF. The CDR3 DNA is TGTGCCAGCAGTTGGGGTCCTACCTACGAGCAGTACTTC.

The chain combines TRBV6-1 with TRBJ2-3, with 8 bases that match TRBD2. V dropped 8 bases and J dropped 2; count of bases not matched to a gene: 9. CDR3 length: 15 amino acids. Germline CDR1 is MNHNS and CDR2 is SASEGT. The CDR3 bases are TGTGCCAGCGCGGAGACTAGCGACCCCACAGATACGCAGTATTTT. Translating gives CASAETSDPTDTQYF.

This clonotype was seen at least ten times. The rearrangement links TRBV7-3 to TRBJ1-1; D remains unclear. CDR3 length: 16 residues. V was clipped by 3 bases and J by 4 bases, with 18 bases between them. CDR1 is SGHTA, CDR2 FQGTGA, per germline. The chain's CDR3 is CASSLGKNRESTEAFF. The DNA for the CDR3 is TGTGCCAGCAGCTTGGGGAAGAATCGGGAGTCCACTGAAGCTTTCTTT.

This clonotype was recorded at least ten times. The J gene is TRBJ2-5, the V gene TRBV6-1; 7 bases agree with TRBD1. Germline trimming cut 10 bases from V and 7 bases from J; bases unmatched to any gene: 9. The CDR3 is made up of 12 amino acids. Germline V gene lookup returns CDR1 MNHNS and CDR2 SASEGT. The CDR3 loop is CATSTGMGTQYF. CDR3 coding DNA: TGTGCCACCTCGACAGGGATGGGGACCCAGTACTTC.